This entry concerns a single T cell receptor (beta chain). Its matching antigen is unknown. Germline V CDR1 and CDR2: SEHNR, FQNEAQ (reference sequence). The CDR3 loop spans 16 amino acids. This sample is drawn from a study of T cells expressing NK-cell markers. Study as a whole: Among eight sequenced donors, seven carried HCMV seropositivity while one was seronegative.

Study conclusions and caveats: The study found these clonotypes also leading the CD3+CD56-NKG2C+ fraction in several donors.

TCRdb reprocessed the 5' RACE reads and reports one entry per CDR3 protein, with no DNA. The sample shows about 440,000 distinct CDR3 sequences, and 6% to 9.5% sits with its ten largest clones. The TCR comes from a woman aged 18-69 years in good health. Sequenced material: blood T cells: a sorted CD56 or NKG2C T cell subset, CD4+ or CD8+ T cells, or bulk PBMC T cells (not recorded which). V and J are TRBV7-9 and TRBJ2-1; no DNA is available, so the TRBD2 call from TCRdb remains unchecked. CDR3 protein: CASSGVAGTTANEQFF.